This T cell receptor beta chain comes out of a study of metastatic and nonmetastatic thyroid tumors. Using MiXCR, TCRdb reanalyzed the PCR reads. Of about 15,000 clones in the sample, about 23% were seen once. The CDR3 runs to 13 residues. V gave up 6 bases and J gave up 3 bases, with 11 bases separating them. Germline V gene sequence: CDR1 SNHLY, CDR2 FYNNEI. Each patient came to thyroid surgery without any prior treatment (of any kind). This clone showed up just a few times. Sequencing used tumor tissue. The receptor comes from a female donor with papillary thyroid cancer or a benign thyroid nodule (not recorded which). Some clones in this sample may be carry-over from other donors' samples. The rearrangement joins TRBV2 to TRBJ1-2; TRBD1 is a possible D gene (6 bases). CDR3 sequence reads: CASRSGAYYGYTF. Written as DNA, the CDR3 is TGTGCCAGCAGGTCGGGGGCCTACTATGGCTACACCTTC.